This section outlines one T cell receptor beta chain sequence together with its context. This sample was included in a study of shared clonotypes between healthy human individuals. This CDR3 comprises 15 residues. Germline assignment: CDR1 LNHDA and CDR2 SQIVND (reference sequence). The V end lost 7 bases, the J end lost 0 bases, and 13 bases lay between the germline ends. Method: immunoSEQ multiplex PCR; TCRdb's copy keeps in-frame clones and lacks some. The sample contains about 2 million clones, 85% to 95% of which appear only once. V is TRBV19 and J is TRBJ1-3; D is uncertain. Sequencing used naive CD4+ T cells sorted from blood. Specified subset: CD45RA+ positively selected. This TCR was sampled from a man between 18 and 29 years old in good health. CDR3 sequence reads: CASTRPSDSGNTIYF. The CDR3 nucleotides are TGTGCCAGTACCCGCCCGAGCGACTCTGGAAACACCATATATTTT.